This entry describes one TCR beta chain. This sample stems from a study of T cell responses to AZD1222 COVID-19 vaccine. TCRdb keeps only in-frame clones here, not all; method: immunoSEQ multiplex PCR. This repertoire shows over 100,000 clones, 80% to 90% found once; its top ten account for approximately 3.1%. From germline, CDR1 is GTSNPN and CDR2 SVGIG (reference sequence). This CDR3 is 13 amino acids long. V lost 1 base to trimming and J lost 5 bases, with 9 bases between them. The clonotype originates from an adult in good health. This sequence joins TRBV30 and TRBJ2-1; no reliable D call. The sequencing used peripheral blood, collected on day 0 of AZD1222 vaccination. CDR3: CAWSGASDNEQFF. The CDR3 region has the DNA TGTGCCTGGAGTGGAGCGTCCGACAATGAGCAGTTCTTC.